What follows are 8 T cell receptor beta chains derived from one specimen sequenced in a study of cytomegalovirus exposure and HLA in healthy donors. In the PCR, 60 Vbeta and 13 Jbeta primers were used. Here immunoSEQ multiplex PCR was the method, and the copy in TCRdb shows in-frame clones only, minus some. The sample has fewer than 200,000 clones; 81% are singletons. Sequencing was performed on PBMCs. The receptors were gathered from a woman between 45 and 60 years old in good health and CMV-seronegative.

This clone was detected once. The V gene is TRBV5-4, the J gene TRBJ2-2, with D maybe TRBD2 (5 bases). V was clipped by 4 bases and J by 3 bases, with 19 bases between them. Germline lookup yields CDR1 SGHNT and CDR2 YYREEE (reference sequence). This CDR3 is built from 17 residues. CDR3 nucleotide sequence: TGTGCCAGCAGCCCAGACCCGGCTAGCTCTGACACCGGGGAGCTGTTTTTT. This encodes CASSPDPASSDTGELFF.

The chain joins TRBV29-1 to TRBJ2-1, with 11 nucleotides matching TRBD2. Losses at the gene ends were 6 bases for V and 4 bases for J; bases not matched to a gene: 26. This CDR3 is built from 21 residues. CDR1 and CDR2 (germline): SQVTM, ANQGSEA. CDR3 region: CSVTGLAGGRTEVMAYNEQFF. The CDR3 nucleotides are TGCAGCGTAACAGGGCTAGCGGGGGGAAGGACGGAGGTTATGGCGTACAATGAGCAGTTCTTC.

This clone was detected only a few times. This chain connects TRBV6-1 to TRBJ2-2; TRBD1 is a possible D gene (5 bases). This CDR3 contains 15 residues. V was shortened by 6 bases and J by 5 bases, with 16 bases between the two germline ends. From germline, CDR1 is MNHNS and CDR2 SASEGT. CDR3 nucleotide sequence: TGTGCCAGCAGCGTAGGGGCAGGAGTTACCGGGGAGCTGTTTTTT. Encoded protein: CASSVGAGVTGELFF.

V is TRBV7-2 and J is TRBJ2-5; TRBD2 matches 11 bases. V lost 4 bases and J lost 6; bases outside the gene matches: 10. This CDR3 comprises 16 residues. The germline V gene has CDR1 SGHTA and CDR2 FQGNSA. The CDR3 region has the DNA TGTGCCAGCAGCTGGGGACTAGCGGAGGGGAGAAAGACCCAGTACTTC. This encodes CASSWGLAEGRKTQYF.

The gene calls are TRBV4-3 and TRBJ2-1, with 7 bases identical to TRBD2. CDR1 and CDR2 (germline): LGHNA, YSLEER. The J segment lost 3 bases and the V segment lost 1 base, leaving 6 bases of the junction unmatched. CDR3 length equals 16 residues. CDR3 in amino acids: CASSQAISGDYNEQFF. The CDR3 DNA reads as TGCGCCAGCAGCCAAGCGATCAGCGGGGACTACAATGAGCAGTTCTTC.

This chain joins TRBV29-1 and TRBJ2-7; 16 bases map to TRBD2. J gave up 2 bases and V 6 bases, and 4 bases lay outside the gene matches. Germline loops: CDR1 SQVTM, CDR2 ANQGSEA. This CDR3 is built from 15 residues. For the CDR3, the DNA is TGCAGCGTGGGACTAGCGGGGGGGAGAGCCTACGAGCAGTACTTC. Amino acids: CSVGLAGGRAYEQYF.

The rearrangement uses TRBV4-1 and TRBJ2-1; D possibly corresponds to TRBD2 (8 bases). CDR1 MGHRA and CDR2 YSYEKL come from the germline V gene. The CDR3 is made up of 18 amino acids. Deletions cut 1 base from V and 5 bases from J, with 21 bases between. In nucleotides, the CDR3 is TGCGCCAGCAGCCAAGGAAGGTTGCGGGGGGACAGAAACAATGAGCAGTTCTTC. This translates into CASSQGRLRGDRNNEQFF.

The chain is built from TRBV7-8 and TRBJ2-3; TRBD2 matches at 7 bases. This CDR3 contains 14 residues. J gave up 2 bases and V 6 bases, and 5 bases lay outside the gene matches. The V gene's germline CDR1 is SGHVS and CDR2 FQNEAQ. CDR3 in amino acids: CASRYRGVTDTQYF. The CDR3 region has the DNA TGTGCCAGCAGGTACCGGGGGGTCACAGATACGCAGTATTTT.